This TCR beta chain originates from a study of blood T cell repertoires in COVID-19. On the study more broadly: Samples came from the United States, Italy and Spain, spanning acute and convalescent COVID-19.

Under the authors' procedure: Reference gene primer amplification gave estimated nucleated cell counts. Some clones are missing from TCRdb's copy, which holds only in-frame ones; the method was immunoSEQ multiplex PCR. For V, J and clone size, that table is used; D and trimming come from the DNA. The sample records approximately 260,000 clones, approximately 80% being singletons. Trimming removed 5 bases from V and 12 bases from J, with 23 bases in between. Looked up from germline, CDR1 is SNHLY and CDR2 is FYNNEI. The CDR3 covers 15 residues. The TCR was taken from a woman aged 40 to 50 with active or convalescent COVID-19. The sequenced material came from peripheral blood. The J gene is TRBJ2-1, the V gene TRBV2; TRBD1 is a possible D gene (5 bases). The CDR3 is CASSYELDRPPGQFF. DNA for the CDR3: TGTGCCAGCAGTTACGAACTCGACAGACCTCCTGGGCAGTTCTTC.